This is a list of T cell receptor beta chains from one sample in a study of blood T cell repertoires in COVID-19. This table comes from immunoSEQ multiplex PCR, and its TCRdb copy is limited to in-frame clones, with some not included. This table has 210,000 or so clones, approximately 80% appearing once. The sequencing input was PBMCs or T cells enriched from blood (not recorded which). The receptors shown here come from a man younger than 45 with acute COVID-19. Each CDR3 is given with its conserved first and last residue. The D gene is left open where the match is weak. Some rows have no size entry. The others give once, few or many, or a class for an expanded clone.

clone_size	v_call	d_call	j_call	cdr3_nt	cdr3_aa
.	TRBV7-9	.	TRBJ1-2	TGTGCCAGCAGCTTAGACAGCTATGGCTACACCTTC	CASSLDSYGYTF
.	TRBV14	.	TRBJ2-2	TGTGCCAGCAGCCAAGATAGAGGGACTCTCACCGGGGAGCTGTTTTTT	CASSQDRGTLTGELFF
.	TRBV2	TRBD1	TRBJ2-6	TGTGCCAGCAGATGGACAGGGGCGGCTGGGGCCAACGTCCTGACTTTC	CASRWTGAAGANVLTF
.	TRBV7-9	.	TRBJ1-1	TGTGCCAGCAGCCCAGGGGTACCGGGAGCTTTCTTT	CASSPGVPGAFF
.	TRBV5-1	.	TRBJ2-7	TGCGCCAGCAGCTTGGACAGGGTAGGCGAGCAGTACTTC	CASSLDRVGEQYF
.	TRBV27	.	TRBJ1-4	TGTGCCAGCACTCTTTCTACTCTCGAGCTCGCTAATGAAAAACTGTTTTTT	CASTLSTLELANEKLFF
.	TRBV10-1	.	TRBJ2-3	TGCGCCAGCAGACCACAGGGTCCGACAGATACGCAGTATTTT	CASRPQGPTDTQYF
.	TRBV30	.	TRBJ1-6	TGTGCCTGGAGTCAGGGTCGGAATGATTCACCCCTCCACTTT	CAWSQGRNDSPLHF
.	TRBV11-2	.	TRBJ2-3	TGTGCCACGCAGTTGGACACCCGGTGGGATACGCAGTATTTT	CATQLDTRWDTQYF
.	TRBV6-1	.	TRBJ2-1	TGTGCCAGCAGTGACAGGGGAGTGGAGCAGTTCTTC	CASSDRGVEQFF
.	TRBV18	TRBD1	TRBJ2-6	TGTGCCAGCTCCCCAATCCCGGGACAGGGTACCGGGGCCAACGTCCTGACTTTC	CASSPIPGQGTGANVLTF
.	TRBV7-3	TRBD1	TRBJ2-7	TGTGCCAGCAGCCCTGGGACAGGGGGGACCTACGAGCAGTACTTC	CASSPGTGGTYEQYF
.	TRBV29-1	TRBD1	TRBJ1-1	TGCAGCGTTGAAGGTCAGGGGGCCACTGAAGCTTTCTTT	CSVEGQGATEAFF
.	TRBV3-1/TRBV3-2	TRBD2	TRBJ2-5	TGTGCCAGCCGTCTAGCGGGGACCCAAGAGACCCAGTACTTC	CASRLAGTQETQYF
once	TRBV5-6	.	TRBJ1-5	TGTGCCAGCAGCTCGACCCGGGACTATCAGCCCCAGCATTTT	CASSSTRDYQPQHF
.	TRBV2	TRBD1	TRBJ1-5	TGTGCCAGCAGTGAAGGACAGGGAAGCCAGCCCCAGCATTTT	CASSEGQGSQPQHF
few	TRBV30	.	TRBJ1-4	TGTGCCGGAGGAACAGACAAAGGGGAAAAACTGTTTTTT	CAGGTDKGEKLFF